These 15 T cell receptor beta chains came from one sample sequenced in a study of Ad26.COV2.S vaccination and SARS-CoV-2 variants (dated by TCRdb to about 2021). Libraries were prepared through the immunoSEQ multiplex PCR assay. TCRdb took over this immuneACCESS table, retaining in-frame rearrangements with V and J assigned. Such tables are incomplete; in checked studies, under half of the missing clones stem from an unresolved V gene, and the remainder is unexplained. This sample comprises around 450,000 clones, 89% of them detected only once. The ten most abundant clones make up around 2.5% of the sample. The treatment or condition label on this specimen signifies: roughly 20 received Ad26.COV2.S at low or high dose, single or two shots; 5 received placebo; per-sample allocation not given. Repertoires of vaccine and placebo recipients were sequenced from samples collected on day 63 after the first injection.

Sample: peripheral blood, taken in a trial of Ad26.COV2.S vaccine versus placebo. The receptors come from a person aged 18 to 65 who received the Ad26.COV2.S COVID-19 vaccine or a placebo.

The CDR3 spells CASSSLDVNSGNTIYF. The CDR3, as DNA: TGTGCCAGCAGCTCCCTGGACGTAAACTCTGGAAACACCATATATTTT. The chain couples TRBV11-3 to TRBJ1-3; D is uncertain. The CDR3 runs to 16 residues. Germline V gene lookup returns CDR1 SGHNT and CDR2 YENEEA. Trimming stripped 4 bases from V and 0 bases from J, with 13 bases between.

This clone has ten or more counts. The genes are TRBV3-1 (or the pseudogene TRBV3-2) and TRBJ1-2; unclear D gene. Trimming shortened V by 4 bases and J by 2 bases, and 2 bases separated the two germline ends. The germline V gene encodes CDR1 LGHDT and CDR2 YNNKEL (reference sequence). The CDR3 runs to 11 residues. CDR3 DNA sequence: TGTGCCAGCAGCCGGAACTATGGCTACACCTTC. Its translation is CASSRNYGYTF.

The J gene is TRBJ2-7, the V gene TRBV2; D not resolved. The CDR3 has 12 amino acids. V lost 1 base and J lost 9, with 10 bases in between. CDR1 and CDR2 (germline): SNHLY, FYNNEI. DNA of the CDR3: TGTGCCAGCAGTGAAGAAGGTACGAGGCAGTACGTC. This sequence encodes CASSEEGTRQYV.

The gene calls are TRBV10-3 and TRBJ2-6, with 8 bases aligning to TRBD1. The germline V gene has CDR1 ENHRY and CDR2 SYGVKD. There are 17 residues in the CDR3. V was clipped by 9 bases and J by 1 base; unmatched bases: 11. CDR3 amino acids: CAIGGGQANSGANVLTF. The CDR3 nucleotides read TGTGCCATTGGTGGGGGACAGGCAAATTCTGGGGCCAACGTCCTGACTTTC.

The CDR3 DNA follows: TGCGCCAGCAGCCAAGAATTGGGGGGGGACTACGAGCAGTACTTC. It is translated as CASSQELGGDYEQYF. This chain links TRBV4-3 with TRBJ2-7; 7 nucleotides agree with TRBD2. Germline V gives CDR1 LGHNA, CDR2 YSLEER. V lost 0 bases to trimming and J lost 3 bases; unmatched junction nucleotides: 5. The CDR3 is made up of 15 amino acids.

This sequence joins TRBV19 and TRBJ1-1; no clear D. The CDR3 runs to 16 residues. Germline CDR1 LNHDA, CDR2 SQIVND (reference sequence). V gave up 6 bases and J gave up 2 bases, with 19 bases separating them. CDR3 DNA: TGTGCCAGTAGGACCGCGGTCGCATCACGAAACACTGAAGCTTTCTTT. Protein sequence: CASRTAVASRNTEAFF.

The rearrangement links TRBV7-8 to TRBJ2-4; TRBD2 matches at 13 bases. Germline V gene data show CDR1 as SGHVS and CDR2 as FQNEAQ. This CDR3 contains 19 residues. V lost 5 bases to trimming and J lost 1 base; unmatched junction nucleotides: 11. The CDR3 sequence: CASSLGLAGDISAKNIQYF. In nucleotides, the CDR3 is TGTGCCAGCAGCCTAGGACTAGCGGGAGATATCTCGGCCAAAAACATTCAGTACTTC.

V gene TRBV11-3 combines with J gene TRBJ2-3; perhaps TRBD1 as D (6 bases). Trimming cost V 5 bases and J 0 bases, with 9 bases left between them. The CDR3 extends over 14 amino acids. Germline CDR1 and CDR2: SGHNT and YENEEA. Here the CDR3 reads CASSRGHSTDTQYF. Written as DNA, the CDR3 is TGTGCCAGCAGCCGGGGACACAGCACAGATACGCAGTATTTT. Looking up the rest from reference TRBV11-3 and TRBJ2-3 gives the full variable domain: EAGVVQSPRYKIIEKKQPVAFWCNPISGHNTLYWYLQNLGQGPELLIRYENEEAVDDSQLPKDRFSAERLKGVDSTLKIQPAELGDSAVYLCASSRGHSTDTQYFGPGTRLTVL.

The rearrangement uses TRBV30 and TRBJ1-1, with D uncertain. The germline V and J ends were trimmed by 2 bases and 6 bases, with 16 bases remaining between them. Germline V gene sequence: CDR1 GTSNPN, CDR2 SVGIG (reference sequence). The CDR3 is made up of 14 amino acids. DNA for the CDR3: TGTGCCTGGAGTCGCCCCAACCCAATACCTGAAGCTTTCTTT. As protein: CAWSRPNPIPEAFF.

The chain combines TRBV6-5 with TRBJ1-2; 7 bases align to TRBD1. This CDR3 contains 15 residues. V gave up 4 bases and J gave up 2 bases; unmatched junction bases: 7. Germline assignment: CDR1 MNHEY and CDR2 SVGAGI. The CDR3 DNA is TGTGCCAGCAGTTCCACTTCGACAGGGAACTATGGCTACACCTTC. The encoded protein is CASSSTSTGNYGYTF.

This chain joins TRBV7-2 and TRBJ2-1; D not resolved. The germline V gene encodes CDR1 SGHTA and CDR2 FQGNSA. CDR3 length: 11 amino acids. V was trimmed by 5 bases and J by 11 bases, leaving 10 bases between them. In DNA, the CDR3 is TGTGCCAGCAGCCCCACAACCAAGCAGTTCTTC. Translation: CASSPTTKQFF.

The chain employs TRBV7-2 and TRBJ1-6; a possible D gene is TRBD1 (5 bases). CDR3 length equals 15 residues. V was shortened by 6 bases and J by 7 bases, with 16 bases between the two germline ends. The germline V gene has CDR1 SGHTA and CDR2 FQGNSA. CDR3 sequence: CASSPQTRGNSPLHF. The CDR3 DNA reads TGTGCCAGCAGTCCACAGACACGGGGGAATTCACCCCTCCACTTT. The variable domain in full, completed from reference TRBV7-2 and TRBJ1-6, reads GAGVSQSPSNKVTEKGKDVELRCDPISGHTALYWYRQSLGQGLEFLIYFQGNSAPDKSGLPSDRFSAERTGGSVSTLTIQRTQQEDSAVYLCASSPQTRGNSPLHFGNGTRLTVT.

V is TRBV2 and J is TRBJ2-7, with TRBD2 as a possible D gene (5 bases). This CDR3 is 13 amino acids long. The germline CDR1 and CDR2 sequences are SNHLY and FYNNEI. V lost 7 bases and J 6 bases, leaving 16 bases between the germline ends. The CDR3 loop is CASIFWESGEQYV. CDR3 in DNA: TGTGCCAGCATCTTTTGGGAGTCCGGCGAGCAGTACGTC.

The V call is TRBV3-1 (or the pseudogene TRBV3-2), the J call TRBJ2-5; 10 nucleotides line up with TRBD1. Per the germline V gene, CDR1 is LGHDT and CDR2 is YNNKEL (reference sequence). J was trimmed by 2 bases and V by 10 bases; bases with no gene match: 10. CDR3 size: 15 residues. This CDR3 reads CATRKPGQGQETQYF. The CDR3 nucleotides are TGTGCCACCCGGAAACCGGGACAGGGGCAAGAGACCCAGTACTTC.

CDR3 DNA sequence: TGTGCCAGCAGCCCGACGGGACTCCGCTCCTACGAGCAGTACGTC. Translating it yields CASSPTGLRSYEQYV. V usage is TRBV7-3 and J usage is TRBJ2-7; TRBD2 is a possible D gene (6 bases). CDR3 size: 15 residues. V lost 5 bases and J 0 bases, leaving 14 bases between the germline ends. Germline-derived CDR1 and CDR2 are SGHTA and FQGTGA.